Presented here are 23 T cell receptor beta chains from one specimen sequenced in a study of shared clonotypes between healthy human individuals. TCRdb's copy holds only in-frame clones and misses some; the assay was immunoSEQ multiplex PCR. The sample lists some 2.1 million clones, 95% occurring once. Sequencing was carried out using naive CD4+ T cells sorted from blood. Stated subset: CD45RA+ positively selected. These receptors all come from a man between 18 and 35 years old in good health.

This sequence joins TRBV9 and TRBJ2-5, with 11 positions matching TRBD2. The CDR3 is 17 amino acids. Trimming cost V 0 bases and J 5 bases; bases outside gene matches: 9. Germline V gene lookup returns CDR1 SGDLS and CDR2 YYNGEE. CDR3 protein: CASSVGLAGFSVETQYF. CDR3 coding DNA: TGTGCCAGCAGCGTAGGACTAGCGGGATTTTCGGTTGAGACCCAGTACTTC.

The J gene is TRBJ1-4, the V gene TRBV5-1, with 8 bases identical to TRBD1. V shed 4 bases and J 0 bases; nucleotides not matched to a gene: 11. CDR3 length: 18 residues. The germline CDR1 and CDR2 sequences are SGHRS and YFSETQ. The CDR3 region has the DNA TGCGCCAGCAGCGTGGGGGGACAGGCCTTTGCAACTAATGAAAAACTGTTTTTT. It codes for CASSVGGQAFATNEKLFF. Using reference TRBV5-1 and TRBJ1-4 for the parts outside the CDR3, the full variable domain is KAGVTQTPRYLIKTRGQQVTLSCSPISGHRSVSWYQQTPGQGLQFLFEYFSETQRNKGNFPGRFSGRQFSNSRSEMNVSTLELGDSALYLCASSVGGQAFATNEKLFFGSGTQLSVL.

The V call is TRBV7-9, the J call TRBJ1-4; no firm D call. The CDR3 loop spans 15 amino acids. Germline CDR1 reads SEHNR; CDR2 reads FQNEAQ (reference sequence). Trimming took off 1 base at V and 4 bases at J, with 10 bases between the two ends. This CDR3 is CASSLGTVLNEKLFF. DNA for the CDR3: TGTGCCAGCAGCTTAGGAACAGTGCTTAATGAAAAACTGTTTTTT.

CDR3 DNA sequence: TGTGCCTGGAGTGTCCTTTTTAAAGCAACTAATGAAAAACTGTTTTTT. It is translated as CAWSVLFKATNEKLFF. The chain couples TRBV30 to TRBJ1-4; D is uncertain. The CDR3 runs 16 residues. Trimming took 0 bases from V and 0 from J, leaving 11 bases between them. Germline assignment: CDR1 GTSNPN and CDR2 SVGIG (reference sequence).

The V and J genes are TRBV28 and TRBJ2-1, with D unclear. Germline values: CDR1 MDHEN, CDR2 SYDVKM. The CDR3 contains 16 residues. The ends were cut back, 3 bases at V and 0 bases at J, with 12 bases in the middle. As DNA, the CDR3 is TGTGCCAGCAGTTTTCTCGCACCGGGCTCCTACAATGAGCAGTTCTTC. It is translated as CASSFLAPGSYNEQFF.

This chain joins TRBV13 and TRBJ2-6, with a tentative D call TRBD1 (6 bases). The V end was cut by 5 bases, the J end by 3 bases, with 14 bases between. Germline CDR1 PRHDT, CDR2 FYEKMQ (reference sequence). The CDR3 length is 16 residues. CDR3 sequence: CASSPSPGVGANVLTF. The DNA for the CDR3 is TGTGCCAGCAGCCCGTCCCCAGGGGTTGGGGCCAACGTCCTGACTTTC.

Worth noting for this clone: The sample contains more than one DNA sequence encoding this CDR3. The chain carries TRBV5-4 and TRBJ2-7, with a weak D call TRBD2 (6 bases). This CDR3 is 14 amino acids long. CDR1 and CDR2 (germline): SGHNT, YYREEE (reference sequence). Trimming shortened V by 2 bases and J by 0 bases, and 9 bases separated the two germline ends. The chain's CDR3 is CASSLGGASYEQYF. In nucleotides, the CDR3 is TGTGCCAGCAGCTTAGGCGGGGCCTCCTACGAGCAGTACTTC.

The chain employs TRBV29-1 and TRBJ2-1; TRBD1 might be the D (6 bases). Germline CDR1 and CDR2: SQVTM and ANQGSEA. Trimming shortened V by 5 bases and J by 6 bases, and 17 bases separated the two germline ends. There are 14 residues in the CDR3. The CDR3 bases are TGCAGCGTTCGGCACGGACTGGACAGCAATGAGCAGTTCTTC. Translation: CSVRHGLDSNEQFF.

The V gene is TRBV9, the J gene TRBJ2-7; the match to TRBD2 covers 7 bases. The CDR3 runs to 15 residues. The germline CDR1 and CDR2 sequences are SGDLS and YYNGEE. Germline trimming cut 4 bases from V and 0 bases from J; bases unmatched to any gene: 7. This CDR3 reads CASSPQTSPSYEQYF. CDR3 sequence (DNA): TGTGCCAGCAGCCCACAGACTAGCCCCTCCTACGAGCAGTACTTC. The complete variable domain, with remaining parts taken from reference TRBV9 and TRBJ2-7, reads DSGVTQTPKHLITATGQRVTLRCSPRSGDLSVYWYQQSLDQGLQFLIQYYNGEERAKGNILERFSAQQFPDLHSELNLSSLELGDSALYFCASSPQTSPSYEQYFGPGTRLTVT.

V usage is TRBV2 and J usage is TRBJ2-1; 9 bases agree with TRBD2. The CDR3 has 15 residues. V shed 6 bases and J 2 bases; nucleotides not matched to a gene: 5. CDR1 and CDR2 (germline): SNHLY, FYNNEI. CDR3 DNA: TGTGCCAGCAGGGGAAGGACTAGCGCCTACAATGAGCAGTTCTTC. Encoded protein: CASRGRTSAYNEQFF.

The gene calls are TRBV7-6 and TRBJ2-2; a weak D match, TRBD1 (6 bases). The length of the CDR3 is 16 residues. Trimming removed 5 bases at V and 4 bases at J, with 17 bases between. CDR1 and CDR2 (germline): SGHVS, FNYEAQ. Written as DNA, the CDR3 is TGTGCCAGCAGCGGGACACCAACTCGAGGCACCGGGGAGCTGTTTTTT. Its protein product is CASSGTPTRGTGELFF.

The chain links TRBV2 to TRBJ2-4, with D perhaps matching TRBD1 or TRBD2 (5 bases each). The CDR3 spans 17 residues. With 0 bases removed from V and 1 base from J, the gap between germline ends came to 13 bases. Germline V lookup: CDR1 SNHLY, CDR2 FYNNEI. The CDR3 region is CASSEAEGTSAKNIQYF. The CDR3 region has the DNA TGTGCCAGCAGTGAAGCTGAGGGGACGTCGGCCAAAAACATTCAGTACTTC.

The chain employs TRBV6-1 and TRBJ2-5; the match to TRBD2 covers 12 bases. The CDR3 has 16 amino acids. Germline V gives CDR1 MNHNS, CDR2 SASEGT. J was trimmed by 6 bases and V by 3 bases; bases with no gene match: 8. As DNA, the CDR3 is TGTGCCAGCAGTGACCAACTAGCGGGGGGATTAAAGACCCAGTACTTC. Amino acid sequence: CASSDQLAGGLKTQYF.

This clone was recorded only once. V is TRBV9 and J is TRBJ2-7; D is possibly TRBD2 (5 bases). Germline CDR1 reads SGDLS; CDR2 reads YYNGEE. Trimming shortened V by 0 bases and J by 2 bases, and 12 bases separated the two germline ends. This CDR3 has 15 amino acids. The CDR3 DNA reads TGTGCCAGCAGCGTAGGGGAGTTCGTAACCTACGAGCAGTACTTC. Protein product: CASSVGEFVTYEQYF.

The V and J genes are TRBV6-1 and TRBJ1-2, with TRBD1 identical over 7 bases. The CDR3 is 14 amino acids. Germline CDR1 is MNHNS and CDR2 is SASEGT. V gave up 6 bases and J gave up 0 bases; unmatched junction bases: 4. CDR3 DNA sequence: TGTGCCAGCAGAGCCGGACAGGCTAACTATGGCTACACCTTC. This sequence encodes CASRAGQANYGYTF.

Concerning this clone: The same CDR3 arises from other DNA sequences in this sample as well. The chain couples TRBV14 to TRBJ1-2; no reliable D call. The germline CDR1 and CDR2 sequences are SGHDN and FVKESK. Trimming took off 0 bases at V and 4 bases at J, with 6 bases between the two ends. This CDR3 has 13 amino acids. The CDR3 protein is CASSQDRVYGYTF. For the CDR3, the DNA is TGTGCCAGCAGCCAAGACAGAGTCTATGGCTACACCTTC.

The CDR3 reads CAISDYLADTQYF. CDR3 coding DNA: TGTGCCATCAGTGACTACTTGGCAGATACGCAGTATTTT. The V call is TRBV10-3, the J call TRBJ2-3, with D hard to call. CDR1 and CDR2 (germline): ENHRY, SYGVKD. V was cut by 3 bases and J by 4 bases, with 8 bases left in between. CDR3 length equals 13 residues.

This clone occurred once. The chain combines TRBV4-3 with TRBJ1-5, with 10 bases matching TRBD1. This CDR3 has 14 residues. Losses at the gene ends were 4 bases for V and 5 bases for J; bases not matched to a gene: 2. Germline loops: CDR1 LGHNA, CDR2 YSLEER. The CDR3 is CASSRDRGDQPQHF. DNA for the CDR3: TGCGCCAGCAGCCGGGACAGGGGCGATCAGCCCCAGCATTTT.

The V and J genes are TRBV29-1 and TRBJ2-3, with D possibly matching TRBD1 (6 bases). The CDR3 totals 14 residues. Trimming cost V 3 bases and J 4 bases, with 14 bases left between them. The germline V gene has CDR1 SQVTM and CDR2 ANQGSEA. CDR3 region: CSVDRSGAADTQYF. CDR3 in DNA: TGCAGCGTTGATCGCTCAGGGGCCGCAGATACGCAGTATTTT.

The chain couples TRBV30 to TRBJ1-6; unclear D gene. The CDR3 is 13 amino acids. CDR1 is GTSNPN and CDR2 is SVGIG in the germline V gene (reference sequence). The germline V and J ends were trimmed by 4 bases and 9 bases, with 13 bases remaining between them. CDR3 nucleotides: TGTGCCTGGACCACCGATCGGATTTCACCCCTCCACTTT. This gives the protein CAWTTDRISPLHF.

J is TRBJ2-7 and V is TRBV7-9, with a tentative D call TRBD1 (7 bases). The CDR3 has 16 residues. V dropped 3 bases and J dropped 2 bases, with 17 bases sitting between them. The germline V gene encodes CDR1 SEHNR and CDR2 FQNEAQ (reference sequence). The CDR3, as DNA: TGTGCCAGCAGCTTTGGAGGGACAGATGTTCCCTACGAGCAGTACTTC. It specifies CASSFGGTDVPYEQYF. Based on the CDR3 plus reference TRBV7-9 and TRBJ2-7, the full variable domain is DTGVSQNPRHKITKRGQNVTFRCDPISEHNRLYWYRQTLGQGPEFLTYFQNEAQLEKSRLLSDRFSAERPKGSFSTLEIQRTEQGDSAMYLCASSFGGTDVPYEQYFGPGTRLTVT.

This clone was picked up a small number of times. This rearrangement joins TRBV5-8 to TRBJ1-5, with 8 bases that match TRBD1. Germline CDR1 reads SGHTS; CDR2 reads YDEGEE. This CDR3 has 16 amino acids. The V gene end was trimmed by 5 bases and the J gene end by 3 bases; junction bases not matched to a gene: 10. The CDR3 protein is CASRSRTGLVNQPQHF. For the CDR3, the DNA is TGTGCCAGCAGATCACGGACAGGGCTCGTCAATCAGCCCCAGCATTTT.

As for this clone: Other DNA sequences in the same sample also yield this CDR3. V gene TRBV7-6 combines with J gene TRBJ2-3; TRBD1 might be the D (6 bases). Deletions cut 1 base from V and 6 bases from J, with 8 bases between. The germline V gene has CDR1 SGHVS and CDR2 FNYEAQ. This CDR3 region has 13 residues. CDR3 in DNA: TGTGCCAGCAGCTTAGACAGGGTTGATACGCAGTATTTT. Residues: CASSLDRVDTQYF.